These 30 T cell receptor beta chains share one sample of origin, sequenced in a study of technical replicates of blood from a few donors. Clones were sequenced by immunoSEQ multiplex PCR, and TCRdb holds only the in-frame ones, with some missing. The sample lists about 94,000 clones, approximately 94% occurring once. Specimen: T cells isolated from PBMCs. These receptors originate from a human donor in good health.

The chain has TRBV7-3 and TRBJ2-2; a possible D gene is TRBD1 (5 bases). The CDR3 covers 14 residues. Germline lookup yields CDR1 SGHTA and CDR2 FQGTGA. V dropped 0 bases and J dropped 10 bases, with 12 bases sitting between them. The CDR3 spells CASSLTYGAEELFF. CDR3 DNA sequence: TGTGCCAGCAGCTTAACGTATGGGGCAGAGGAGCTGTTTTTT.

The chain links TRBV15 to TRBJ2-7, with TRBD2 as a possible D gene (6 bases). This CDR3 has 15 residues. Germline CDR1 LNHNV, CDR2 YYDKDF (reference sequence). The V gene lost 0 bases and the J gene lost 5 bases, with 14 bases spanning the gap. CDR3: CATSRDREFRHEQYF. CDR3 coding DNA: TGTGCCACCAGCAGAGACCGGGAGTTCAGGCACGAGCAGTACTTC. Full variable domain (rest looked up from reference TRBV15 and TRBJ2-7): DAMVIQNPRYQVTQFGKPVTLSCSQTLNHNVMYWYQQKSSQAPKLLFHYYDKDFNNEADTPDNFQSRRPNTSFCFLDIRSPGLGDTAMYLCATSRDREFRHEQYFGPGTRLTVT.

V gene TRBV5-8 combines with J gene TRBJ1-2; no definite D call. The CDR3 runs 17 residues. Trimming removed 0 bases at V and 2 bases at J, with 17 bases between. Per the germline V gene, CDR1 is SGHTS and CDR2 is YDEGEE. The DNA of the CDR3 is TGTGCCAGCAGCTTGGGGGTGTTGGAGGTACCCAACTATGGCTACACCTTC. Encoded protein: CASSLGVLEVPNYGYTF.

The genes are TRBV28 and TRBJ1-4, with D possibly matching TRBD1 (5 bases). CDR1 and CDR2 (germline): MDHEN, SYDVKM. With 6 bases removed from V and 0 bases from J, the gap between germline ends came to 17 bases. CDR3 length equals 17 residues. This CDR3 is CASSLPGLSSTNEKLFF. The CDR3 nucleotides are TGTGCCAGCAGCCTCCCGGGACTTTCTTCAACTAATGAAAAACTGTTTTTT. The full variable domain, in which reference TRBV28 and TRBJ1-4 provide the parts outside the CDR3, is DVKVTQSSRYLVKRTGEKVFLECVQDMDHENMFWYRQDPGLGLRLIYFSYDVKMKEKGDIPEGYSVSREKKERFSLILESASTNQTSMYLCASSLPGLSSTNEKLFFGSGTQLSVL.

This clone has a single count. The CDR3 loop reads CASSPPGTGTYEQYF. DNA for the CDR3: TGTGCCAGTAGCCCGCCCGGGACAGGGACCTACGAGCAGTACTTC. The V and J genes are TRBV19 and TRBJ2-7, with 9 nucleotides matching TRBD1. Germline assignment: CDR1 LNHDA and CDR2 SQIVND (reference sequence). The V and J ends lost 6 bases and 2 bases, in that order; junction bases with no gene match: 8. The CDR3 has 15 residues.

The V and J genes are TRBV10-3 and TRBJ1-2, with D tentatively TRBD1 (6 bases). The CDR3 covers 14 residues. The germline CDR1 and CDR2 sequences are ENHRY and SYGVKD. The V end was cut by 3 bases, the J end by 1 base, with 9 bases between. The CDR3: CAISEQGINYGYTF. The CDR3, as DNA: TGTGCCATCAGTGAACAGGGTATTAACTATGGCTACACCTTC.

The chain uses TRBV4-2 and TRBJ2-3; 10 nucleotides match TRBD2. This CDR3 comprises 18 residues. The V segment lost 0 bases and the J segment 4 bases; nucleotides outside the gene matches: 10. Germline CDR1 reads LGHNA; CDR2 reads YNFKEQ. CDR3 residues: CASSQEYLAGVSADTQYF. CDR3 DNA: TGTGCCAGCAGCCAAGAATATCTAGCGGGAGTAAGTGCAGATACGCAGTATTTT.

The chain recombines TRBV5-6 with TRBJ2-7; D gene ambiguous. The germline CDR1 and CDR2 sequences are SGHDT and YYEEEE. V shed 4 bases and J shed 0 bases, with 2 bases lying between them. The CDR3 has 11 residues. In nucleotides, the CDR3 is TGTGCCAGCAGCCACTCCTACGAGCAGTACTTC. It codes for CASSHSYEQYF.

J is TRBJ1-6 and V is TRBV28; tentatively, D is TRBD1 (6 bases). Deletions cut 4 bases from V and 6 bases from J, with 10 bases between. The CDR3 sequence is 14 residues long. Germline loops: CDR1 MDHEN, CDR2 SYDVKM. The CDR3, as DNA: TGTGCCAGCAGTTCCCGGACAGTTAATTCACCCCTCCACTTT. Protein: CASSSRTVNSPLHF.

The chain recombines TRBV15 with TRBJ2-1; maybe TRBD1 (5 bases). Looked up from germline, CDR1 is LNHNV and CDR2 is YYDKDF (reference sequence). V lost 0 bases and J 10 bases, leaving 10 bases between the germline ends. The CDR3 totals 13 residues. CDR3 sequence reads: CATSRDGAGEQFF. CDR3 coding DNA: TGTGCCACCAGCAGAGATGGGGCCGGCGAGCAGTTCTTC. The full variable domain, rest sourced from reference TRBV15 and TRBJ2-1, is DAMVIQNPRYQVTQFGKPVTLSCSQTLNHNVMYWYQQKSSQAPKLLFHYYDKDFNNEADTPDNFQSRRPNTSFCFLDIRSPGLGDTAMYLCATSRDGAGEQFFGPGTRLTVL.

This chain links TRBV5-1 with TRBJ2-3, with 8 positions matching TRBD2. With 4 bases clipped from V and 4 bases from J, the junction kept 5 bases outside the gene matches. This CDR3 contains 14 residues. Germline-derived CDR1 and CDR2 are SGHRS and YFSETQ. CDR3 nucleotide sequence: TGCGCCAGCAGCCCGGGACTAGGTGCAGATACGCAGTATTTT. Translation gives CASSPGLGADTQYF.

The J gene is TRBJ2-6, the V gene TRBV4-1, with 7 bases lining up with TRBD1. Germline V CDR1 and CDR2: MGHRA, YSYEKL. The CDR3 runs to 18 residues. With V trimmed by 1 base and J by 4 bases, 10 bases remained unmatched. The CDR3, as DNA: TGCGCCAGCAGCCAAGGGGCCGGACAGGCAACCGGGGCCAACGTCCTGACTTTC. Protein: CASSQGAGQATGANVLTF.

The V and J genes are TRBV7-9 and TRBJ2-7; 8 positions agree with TRBD1. V shed 5 bases, J shed 5 bases, and the junction held 14 bases outside the gene matches. This CDR3 is 16 amino acids long. CDR1 and CDR2 (germline): SEHNR, FQNEAQ (reference sequence). The CDR3 sequence: CASSRQGQGVFHEQYF. The CDR3 DNA reads as TGTGCCAGCAGCAGACAAGGACAGGGAGTATTCCACGAGCAGTACTTC.

The chain has TRBV11-3 and TRBJ1-5, with TRBD1 as a possible D gene (5 bases). This CDR3 spans 13 amino acids. V lost 8 bases and J 6 bases, leaving 14 bases between the germline ends. From germline, CDR1 is SGHNT and CDR2 YENEEA. Here the CDR3 reads CASSAGYLQPQHF. CDR3 in DNA: TGTGCCAGCTCGGCAGGGTATCTTCAGCCCCAGCATTTT.

CDR3 bases: TGCGCCAGCTATTCCATCACTAGCGGAGCCCTCAATGAGCAGTTCTTC. Translating gives CASYSITSGALNEQFF. The chain joins TRBV5-1 to TRBJ2-1; 8 positions agree with TRBD2. CDR3 length equals 16 residues. CDR1 is SGHRS and CDR2 is YFSETQ in the germline V gene. V was clipped by 7 bases and J by 6 bases; unmatched bases: 15.

This clone has only one observation. The CDR3 region is CASSLGTTLVGYEQYF. The CDR3 bases are TGTGCCAGCAGCTTAGGAACGACACTGGTGGGCTACGAGCAGTACTTC. The rearrangement joins TRBV7-8 to TRBJ2-7, with no clear D. The CDR3 length is 16 residues. Per germline, CDR1 SGHVS and CDR2 FQNEAQ. Trimming stripped 1 base from V and 3 bases from J, with 16 bases between.

The rearrangement joins TRBV4-2 to TRBJ1-1, with 12 bases that match TRBD1. J was trimmed by 7 bases and V by 3 bases; bases with no gene match: 6. The CDR3 has 15 residues. From germline, CDR1 is LGHNA and CDR2 YNFKEQ. CDR3 sequence reads: CASSQEGQGAYEAFF. The CDR3 bases are TGTGCCAGCAGCCAGGAGGGACAGGGGGCGTATGAAGCTTTCTTT.

The V call is TRBV7-8, the J call TRBJ1-5; D unclear. The CDR3 consists of 14 residues. The germline gives CDR1 SGHVS, CDR2 FQNEAQ. V was shortened by 3 bases and J by 12 bases, with 18 bases between the two germline ends. The CDR3 bases are TGTGCCAGCAGCTTTACTGAGGAAGGGAGAGGCCAGCATTTT. It yields the protein CASSFTEEGRGQHF.

The rearrangement joins TRBV9 to TRBJ2-5; D is possibly TRBD1 (6 bases). Trimming removed 3 bases at V and 5 bases at J, with 17 bases between. Germline-derived CDR1 and CDR2 are SGDLS and YYNGEE. This CDR3 region has 15 residues. CDR3 coding DNA: TGTGCCAGCAGCGCCCAACAGGGTGTGTGGGAGACCCAGTACTTC. Residues: CASSAQQGVWETQYF.

The table lists this clone with a count of one. This chain links TRBV5-4 with TRBJ1-2; a possible D gene is TRBD1 (5 bases). Trimming pared 2 bases from V and 0 bases from J, leaving 20 bases between. Germline CDR1 reads SGHNT; CDR2 reads YYREEE (reference sequence). CDR3 size: 18 residues. CDR3 coding DNA: TGTGCCAGCAGCTTATGGGGGGATCCAGCCGCAACTAACTATGGCTACACCTTC. Its translation: CASSLWGDPAATNYGYTF.

The rearrangement links TRBV7-9 to TRBJ2-7; 12 nucleotides line up with TRBD1. This CDR3 has 15 residues. The germline CDR1 and CDR2 sequences are SEHNR and FQNEAQ (reference sequence). The J segment lost 6 bases and the V segment lost 5 bases, leaving 8 bases of the junction unmatched. In DNA form, the CDR3 reads TGTGCCAGCAGCCCGCTCGGGACAGGGGGCGCCGAGCAGTACTTC. Residues: CASSPLGTGGAEQYF. Full variable domain (remainder filled in from reference TRBV7-9 and TRBJ2-7): DTGVSQNPRHKITKRGQNVTFRCDPISEHNRLYWYRQTLGQGPEFLTYFQNEAQLEKSRLLSDRFSAERPKGSFSTLEIQRTEQGDSAMYLCASSPLGTGGAEQYFGPGTRLTVT.

The chain combines TRBV6-1 with TRBJ1-1; D unresolved. The V end was cut by 7 bases, the J end by 6 bases, with 21 bases between. CDR1 is MNHNS, CDR2 SASEGT, per germline. The CDR3 is 15 residues long. The DNA of the CDR3 is TGTGCCAGCACCGAGGGATTGGGGAAAATCCCTGAAGCTTTCTTT. It translates to CASTEGLGKIPEAFF.

The genes are TRBV30 and TRBJ1-4; 7 bases are shared with TRBD1. The ends lost 7 bases at V and 8 bases at J; junction bases unmatched: 10. CDR1 is GTSNPN, CDR2 SVGIG, per germline (reference sequence). The length of the CDR3 is 13 residues. The CDR3: CALNRGAAEKLFF. CDR3 in DNA: TGTGCCTTAAACAGGGGTGCGGCGGAAAAACTGTTTTTT.

The chain employs TRBV6-4 and TRBJ2-3; weak D call: TRBD1 (5 bases). V was clipped by 4 bases and J by 0 bases, with 14 bases between them. The germline V gene has CDR1 MRHNA and CDR2 SNTAGT. CDR3 length: 16 residues. Here the CDR3 reads CASSGQGAGSTDTQYF. The DNA of the CDR3 is TGTGCCAGCAGTGGGCAAGGCGCAGGGAGCACAGATACGCAGTATTTT.

V gene TRBV5-1 combines with J gene TRBJ2-5; possible D gene TRBD2, 6 bases. This CDR3 region has 14 residues. From germline, CDR1 is SGHRS and CDR2 YFSETQ. Between the trimmed V and J ends, which lost 2 bases and 2 bases, there was a span of 10 bases. CDR3 in DNA: TGCGCCAGCAGCTTCGGCGGGGTACAAGAGACCCAGTACTTC. Translating it yields CASSFGGVQETQYF.

This clone was seen once. V usage is TRBV4-1 and J usage is TRBJ1-1; 7 bases align to TRBD1. This CDR3 spans 19 amino acids. CDR1 and CDR2 (germline): MGHRA, YSYEKL. V gave up 1 base and J gave up 0 bases; unmatched junction bases: 14. The CDR3 DNA follows: TGCGCCAGCAGCCAAGTGGATGTGCTCAGGGGGATTATGAACACTGAAGCTTTCTTT. Its translation is CASSQVDVLRGIMNTEAFF.

The gene calls are TRBV2 and TRBJ2-3; D possibly corresponds to TRBD2 (5 bases). There are 16 residues in the CDR3. V was clipped by 7 bases and J by 1 base, with 18 bases between them. Germline CDR1 SNHLY, CDR2 FYNNEI. CDR3 coding DNA: TGTGCCAGCACCGAAGGGTGGGAGTCCGGCACAGATACGCAGTATTTT. Protein product: CASTEGWESGTDTQYF.

V is TRBV5-4 and J is TRBJ2-1, with 14 bases matching TRBD2. V shed 2 bases and J 8 bases; nucleotides not matched to a gene: 6. The CDR3 has 16 amino acids. CDR1 SGHNT and CDR2 YYREEE come from the germline V gene (reference sequence). The CDR3 spells CASSFGGTSGSDEQFF. The CDR3 region has the DNA TGTGCCAGCAGCTTCGGCGGGACTAGCGGGAGTGATGAGCAGTTCTTC.

V is TRBV6-1 and J is TRBJ2-7, with D possibly being TRBD2 (6 bases). V gave up 7 bases and J gave up 2 bases, with 9 bases separating them. Germline lookup yields CDR1 MNHNS and CDR2 SASEGT. There are 12 residues in the CDR3. CDR3 nucleotide sequence: TGTGCCAGCAACGGGGGACCCTACGAGCAGTACTTC. Translating it yields CASNGGPYEQYF.

The V gene is TRBV11-3, the J gene TRBJ2-5, with 7 bases identical to TRBD2. V shed 5 bases and J 4 bases; nucleotides not matched to a gene: 10. Per the germline V gene, CDR1 is SGHNT and CDR2 is YENEEA. This CDR3 spans 15 amino acids. CDR3 sequence (DNA): TGTGCCAGCAGCCATCGGGGGGACCCGCCAGAGACCCAGTACTTC. The encoded protein is CASSHRGDPPETQYF.